This T cell receptor beta chain was observed in a study of CD8+ T cells in alopecia areata. Study in general: It was 6 to 18 months of tofacitinib, and then there were 6 months off drug. Study-wide points: During tofacitinib treatment, many expanded lesional clones remained in scalp and blood. Affected scalp, especially in alopecia totalis/universalis, had a higher clonality than normal scalp did.

In each case, RNA was isolated and then reverse transcribed into cDNA as the sequencing template. Repertoires were generated with immunoSEQ multiplex PCR, while TCRdb's copy carries only in-frame clones and drops some. The data contain 150,000 or so clones, 85% to 90% of them singletons. As for treatment: oral pan-JAK inhibitor, 5-10 mg twice daily. Punch biopsies of lesional scalp, plus peripheral blood, were taken from alopecia areata patients. Remarks on this clone: Its antigen is not identified.

This sample comprised CD8+ T cells sorted from blood, obtained at week 4, from a patient treated with tofacitinib. The receptor was isolated from a human donor with alopecia areata.

In DNA, the CDR3 is TGCGCCAGCAGCCAAGCGGGACCAGAAAACATTCAGTACTTC. Protein: CASSQAGPENIQYF. This chain connects TRBV4-1 to TRBJ2-4; D tentatively fits TRBD1 or TRBD2 (5 bases each). Deletions cut 1 base from V and 5 bases from J, with 9 bases between. Per germline, CDR1 MGHRA and CDR2 YSYEKL. This CDR3 is 14 amino acids long.